Following are 24 T cell receptor beta chains from one sample sequenced in a study of T cells in Graves' hyperthyroidism and ophthalmopathy (dated by TCRdb to the late 2010s). Library method: multiplex PCR. Sequencing relied on an Illumina HiSeq 2000. The TCR beta CDR3 regions were amplified from RNA transcripts. The first round of RT-PCR for the TCR CDR3 was performed with the HTBI primer set and the Qiagen OneStep RT-PCR kit. The raw public reads went through TCRdb reprocessing: fastp at Q25, MiXCR clone calling, in-frame beta chains kept. Rows with a matching CDR3 protein are joined into one entry that keeps the most common DNA and genes. The table for this sample lists about 330,000 distinct CDR3 sequences; around 15% of them were counted only once. Roughly 33% of the sample is in the top ten clones. The sequencing sample was made of blood. The receptors come from a woman in her forties with Graves' ophthalmopathy.

This clonotype was counted ten times or more. The chain joins TRBV3-1 to TRBJ1-1; D perhaps matches TRBD1 (6 bases). With 1 base removed from V and 4 bases from J, the gap between germline ends came to 13 bases. The CDR3 spans 15 residues. Per the germline V gene, CDR1 is LGHDT and CDR2 is YNNKEL (reference sequence). The CDR3, as DNA: TGTGCCAGCAGCCAAGGCCAGGGGTGGAGCACTGAAGCTTTCTTT. Its protein is CASSQGQGWSTEAFF.

The sample holds one count of this clonotype. V usage is TRBV2 and J usage is TRBJ2-1; TRBD2 aligns across 10 bases. CDR3 length: 16 residues. The germline V gene has CDR1 SNHLY and CDR2 FYNNEI. J lost 9 bases, V lost 8 bases, and 16 bases had no gene match. The CDR3 spells CASSPPERGGRGEQFF. CDR3 in DNA: TGTGCCAGCTCACCACCGGAGCGGGGGGGCCGCGGTGAGCAGTTCTTC.

The rearrangement links TRBV5-1 to TRBJ2-4; D is undetermined. V lost 4 bases and J lost 0, with 14 bases in between. Germline CDR1 is SGHRS and CDR2 is YFSETQ. The CDR3 covers 16 residues. CDR3 DNA: TGCGCCAGCAGCCCAACTATGACCCTAGCCAAAAACATTCAGTACTTC. This encodes CASSPTMTLAKNIQYF.

This sequence joins TRBV10-3 and TRBJ1-5; no clear D gene. There are 14 residues in the CDR3. V was pared by 6 bases and J by 4 bases, with 13 bases between. Per germline, CDR1 ENHRY and CDR2 SYGVKD. CDR3 nucleotide sequence: TGTGCCATCAGGTCCGATCAAGGGAATCAGCCCCAGCATTTT. Translating gives CAIRSDQGNQPQHF.

This clonotype was counted at least ten times. The rearrangement uses TRBV10-3 and TRBJ2-2; D might be TRBD1 or TRBD2, each matching 5 bases. CDR3 size: 14 residues. Germline CDR1 ENHRY, CDR2 SYGVKD. V dropped 10 bases and J dropped 1 base, with 13 bases sitting between them. In DNA form, the CDR3 reads TGTGCCACCGGGACGGCGGGGAACACCGGGGAGCTGTTTTTT. Its translation is CATGTAGNTGELFF.

Many counts were recorded for this clonotype. This chain joins TRBV7-8 and TRBJ1-5, with a weak D call TRBD1 (6 bases). Trimming took 0 bases from V and 3 from J, leaving 12 bases between them. Per germline, CDR1 SGHVS and CDR2 FQNEAQ. The CDR3 loop spans 16 amino acids. As DNA, the CDR3 is TGTGCCAGCAGCTTAGCGGGCAGGGGATACAATCAGCCCCAGCATTTT. Translating it yields CASSLAGRGYNQPQHF.

The gene calls are TRBV10-3 and TRBJ2-2; the D is unclear. Germline V lookup: CDR1 ENHRY, CDR2 SYGVKD. Trimming took off 4 bases at V and 3 bases at J, with 9 bases between the two ends. This CDR3 comprises 14 residues. Here the CDR3 reads CAISGGFYTGELFF. The DNA for the CDR3 is TGTGCCATCAGTGGGGGATTTTACACCGGGGAGCTGTTTTTT.

This clonotype was picked up many times. The genes are TRBV7-9 and TRBJ2-3; D could derive from TRBD1 or TRBD2 (5 bases each). The V and J ends lost 4 bases and 6 bases respectively, with 32 bases between them. The CDR3 is 20 residues long. The germline CDR1 and CDR2 sequences are SEHNR and FQNEAQ (reference sequence). The CDR3 DNA is TGTGCCAGCAGCTCCACTTCCAGCTTAGCCTGGGGACCTACTTTCGATACGCAGTATTTT. Translated, it gives CASSSTSSLAWGPTFDTQYF.

CDR3 in amino acids: CASSSGTASNEKLFF. CDR3 sequence (DNA): TGCGCCAGCAGCAGCGGGACAGCGAGTAATGAAAAACTGTTTTTT. J is TRBJ1-4 and V is TRBV5-1, with TRBD1 matching 7 bases. The CDR3 loop spans 15 amino acids. Germline loops: CDR1 SGHRS, CDR2 YFSETQ. Trimming took 4 bases from V and 4 from J; bases not matched to a gene: 7.

This clonotype was seen a few times. The chain carries TRBV27 and TRBJ1-6, with D possibly being TRBD1 (6 bases). This CDR3 has 14 residues. Trimming cost V 2 bases and J 13 bases, with 15 bases left between them. The germline gives CDR1 MNHEY, CDR2 SMNVEV (reference sequence). CDR3 residues: CASSLSRGSRPLHF. CDR3 in DNA: TGTGCCAGCAGTTTAAGCAGGGGTAGTAGGCCCCTCCACTTT.

This clonotype was found many times. The V and J genes are TRBV3-1 and TRBJ2-4, with D hard to call. Trimming shortened V by 0 bases and J by 6 bases, and 15 bases separated the two germline ends. CDR3 length: 16 residues. Germline V lookup: CDR1 LGHDT, CDR2 YNNKEL (reference sequence). CDR3 DNA: TGTGCCAGCAGCCAAGATCAGGCGCGGATTGGAAACATTCAGTACTTC. The encoded protein is CASSQDQARIGNIQYF.

The table lists this clonotype with many counts. This chain joins TRBV2 and TRBJ1-6; 7 nucleotides agree with TRBD1. The germline CDR1 and CDR2 sequences are SNHLY and FYNNEI. V trimming: 2 bases; J trimming: 7 bases; junction bases outside the gene matches: 8. The CDR3 has 16 amino acids. In DNA, the CDR3 is TGTGCCAGCAGTGAACTTGAGACAGGGCCAAATTCACCCCTCCACTTT. Its translation: CASSELETGPNSPLHF. The whole variable domain, remainder taken from reference TRBV2 and TRBJ1-6, is EPEVTQTPSHQVTQMGQEVILRCVPISNHLYFYWYRQILGQKVEFLVSFYNNEISEKSEIFDDQFSVERPDGSNFTLKIRSTKLEDSAMYFCASSELETGPNSPLHFGNGTRLTVT.

Many counts were recorded for this clonotype. The chain has TRBV27 and TRBJ2-2, with 12 bases lining up with TRBD2. Germline assignment: CDR1 MNHEY and CDR2 SMNVEV (reference sequence). J was trimmed by 5 bases and V by 2 bases; bases with no gene match: 9. This CDR3 region has 18 residues. CDR3 in amino acids: CASSLALAGGLLTGELFF. The CDR3 DNA sequence: TGTGCCAGCAGTTTAGCACTAGCGGGAGGTTTATTGACCGGGGAGCTGTTTTTT.

This clonotype was recorded at least ten times. V usage is TRBV10-3 and J usage is TRBJ1-3; D ambiguous. CDR3 length equals 16 residues. Per germline, CDR1 ENHRY and CDR2 SYGVKD. Trimming took 2 bases from V and 0 from J, leaving 11 bases between them. CDR3 coding DNA: TGTGCCATCAGTGAGAACAACGGAAACTCTGGAAACACCATATATTTT. This translates into CAISENNGNSGNTIYF.

The CDR3 spells CASRLQGGGYGYTF. The CDR3 DNA reads TGCGCCAGCAGGTTGCAGGGCGGAGGCTATGGCTACACCTTC. V and J are TRBV5-1 and TRBJ1-2, with D maybe TRBD1 (5 bases). Germline V gives CDR1 SGHRS, CDR2 YFSETQ. CDR3 length: 14 amino acids. The V end lost 5 bases, the J end lost 4 bases, and 15 bases lay between the germline ends.

Only a few counts were recorded for this clonotype. The rearrangement joins TRBV19 to TRBJ2-3, with D maybe TRBD2 (6 bases). Germline CDR1 reads LNHDA; CDR2 reads SQIVND (reference sequence). V was trimmed by 3 bases and J by 1 base, leaving 8 bases between them. CDR3 length: 14 residues. CDR3 DNA: TGTGCCAGTAGTATGAGCGGGCGCACAGATACGCAGTATTTT. Amino acids: CASSMSGRTDTQYF.

This clonotype was seen a handful of times. The rearrangement links TRBV19 to TRBJ1-5; TRBD1 matches 10 bases. Losses at the gene ends were 6 bases for V and 1 base for J; bases not matched to a gene: 6. The length of the CDR3 is 16 residues. Germline CDR1 reads LNHDA; CDR2 reads SQIVND (reference sequence). CDR3 amino acids: CASRRSDRGSNQPQHF. CDR3 bases: TGTGCCAGTAGACGATCGGACAGGGGGAGCAATCAGCCCCAGCATTTT.

This clonotype was counted at least ten times. This chain uses TRBV3-1 with TRBJ2-5, with D possibly being TRBD1 or TRBD2 (5 bases each). Trimming removed 1 base from V and 1 base from J, with 13 bases in between. The CDR3 extends over 16 amino acids. The germline CDR1 and CDR2 sequences are LGHDT and YNNKEL (reference sequence). The CDR3 coding sequence is TGTGCCAGCAGCCAAGCGGGCAGGGCGGGCCAAGAGACCCAGTACTTC. This gives the protein CASSQAGRAGQETQYF.

A few counts support this clonotype. The V and J genes are TRBV4-2 and TRBJ2-1, with 12 nucleotides matching TRBD2. J gave up 8 bases and V 5 bases, and 16 bases lay outside the gene matches. The CDR3 has 18 amino acids. Germline CDR1 is LGHNA and CDR2 is YNFKEQ. This chain's CDR3 is CASSSSPSGGAFIDEQFF. The CDR3 DNA follows: TGTGCCAGCAGCTCCAGCCCTAGCGGGGGGGCCTTTATCGATGAGCAGTTCTTC.

A few counts support this clonotype. This chain connects TRBV29-1 to TRBJ2-5; 8 nucleotides align to TRBD2. Unmatched junction bases numbered 9, after V lost 4 bases and J lost 5 bases. Per the germline V gene, CDR1 is SQVTM and CDR2 is ANQGSEA. This CDR3 region has 14 residues. The CDR3 DNA sequence: TGCAGCGTTGTCTCGGGACTAGGTGGGGAGACCCAGTACTTC. Translating it yields CSVVSGLGGETQYF.

This clonotype was counted at least ten times. This sequence joins TRBV3-1 and TRBJ1-5; D gene ambiguous. Trimming removed 2 bases from V and 2 bases from J, with 4 bases in between. The CDR3 has 13 amino acids. Germline CDR1 reads LGHDT; CDR2 reads YNNKEL (reference sequence). CDR3 DNA: TGTGCCAGCAGCCAACAGCGCAATCAGCCCCAGCATTTT. Its protein is CASSQQRNQPQHF.

This clonotype was counted ten times or more. The chain is built from TRBV28 and TRBJ2-7; 11 positions agree with TRBD2. With 6 bases clipped from V and 5 bases from J, the junction kept 6 bases outside the gene matches. The CDR3 runs to 14 residues. Per germline, CDR1 MDHEN and CDR2 SYDVKM. CDR3 in DNA: TGTGCCAGCAGACAACTAGCGGGAGTACACGAGCAGTACTTC. Protein product: CASRQLAGVHEQYF.

This clonotype showed up many times. The V and J genes are TRBV24-1 and TRBJ2-7; 7 bases line up with TRBD2. CDR3 length equals 14 residues. Germline CDR1 is KGHDR and CDR2 is SFDVKD. With 5 bases clipped from V and 2 bases from J, the junction kept 5 bases outside the gene matches. For the CDR3, the DNA is TGTGCCACCAGTGCTGCTAGCGGCACCTACGAGCAGTACTTC. Protein sequence: CATSAASGTYEQYF.

This clonotype has a count of ten or more. The chain carries TRBV27 and TRBJ2-3, with unresolved D. The V end lost 5 bases, the J end lost 0 bases, and 12 bases lay between the germline ends. The CDR3 is 15 amino acids. CDR1 MNHEY and CDR2 SMNVEV come from the germline V gene (reference sequence). CDR3 amino acids: CASSGVDTSTDTQYF. CDR3 nucleotides: TGTGCCAGCAGTGGAGTCGACACCAGCACAGATACGCAGTATTTT.